Listed below are T cell receptor beta chains from one sample, sequenced in a study of tumor-infiltrating lymphocytes in localized non-small cell lung cancer. Sequenced by immunoSEQ multiplex PCR; TCRdb stores in-frame clones only, minus some. The sample records some 21,000 clones, over 70% being singletons. Source material: lung tumor tissue. Every receptor here comes from a human donor with non-small cell lung cancer. Each CDR3 is given with its conserved first and last residue. D genes are given only for firm matches. Clone size appears in some rows only: once, few, many, or a class for an expanded clone.

>TRBV7-2|TRBJ2-7|.|once
CASSFWGDSYEQYF
TGTGCCAGCAGCTTCTGGGGGGACTCCTACGAGCAGTACTTC
>TRBV11-2|TRBJ2-5|.|once
CASSLSEWPQYF
TGTGCCAGCAGCTTATCGGAGTGGCCCCAGTACTTC
>TRBV7-8|TRBJ2-7|TRBD1|.
CASSLAVQGTSSYEQYF
TGTGCCAGCAGCTTAGCTGTACAGGGGACCTCCTCCTACGAGCAGTACTTC
>TRBV14|TRBJ2-1|.|.
CASSSYSEQFF
TGTGCCAGCAGCAGCTACAGTGAGCAGTTCTTC
>TRBV5-1|TRBJ1-1|TRBD1|few
CASSAGGDTEAFF
TGCGCCAGCAGCGCAGGGGGTGACACTGAAGCTTTCTTT
>TRBV9|TRBJ2-7|.|.
CASSVEPGAYEQYF
TGTGCCAGCAGCGTAGAACCGGGAGCCTACGAGCAGTACTTC
>TRBV30|TRBJ1-1|.|.
CAWSVRGYGRNTEAFF
TGTGCCTGGAGTGTAAGGGGGTACGGGAGGAACACTGAAGCTTTCTTT
>TRBV10-2|TRBJ1-2|.|.
CASKPGSKGGYTF
TGCGCCAGCAAACCGGGTTCCAAAGGGGGCTACACCTTC
>TRBV28|TRBJ1-5|.|few
CASSQASGNQPQHF
TGTGCCAGCAGTCAAGCCAGCGGCAATCAGCCCCAGCATTTT
>TRBV7-2|TRBJ1-5|.|few
CASSLVSMGNQPQHF
TGTGCCAGCAGCTTAGTTTCAATGGGGAATCAGCCCCAGCATTTT
>TRBV11-3|TRBJ2-2|.|.
CASSLAGSLGELFF
TGTGCCAGCAGCTTAGCCGGGAGTTTGGGGGAGCTGTTTTTT
>TRBV4-2|TRBJ2-2|.|.
CASSPYVGPTGELFF
TGTGCCAGCAGCCCGTACGTCGGACCCACCGGGGAGCTGTTTTTT
>TRBV19|TRBJ2-7|.|.
CASMGGVEQYF
TGTGCCAGTATGGGTGGTGTGGAGCAGTACTTC
>TRBV11-2|TRBJ2-3|.|.
CASSPSGITQYF
TGTGCCAGCAGCCCCAGCGGAATAACGCAGTATTTT
>TRBV18|TRBJ2-3|TRBD1|.
CASSPTGQGWTDTQYF
TGTGCCAGCTCACCAACGGGACAGGGGTGGACAGATACGCAGTATTTT
>TRBV9|TRBJ1-1|.|.
CASSVGGWDRAAFF
TGTGCCAGCAGCGTAGGAGGATGGGACCGGGCGGCTTTCTTT
>TRBV15|TRBJ2-5|TRBD1|once
CATSRGGQGGETQYF
TGTGCCACCAGCAGAGGAGGACAGGGCGGCGAGACCCAGTACTTC
>TRBV27|TRBJ2-4|TRBD2|.
CASREREGAKNIQYF
TGTGCCAGCAGAGAACGGGAGGGAGCCAAAAACATTCAGTACTTC
>TRBV14|TRBJ1-4|.|.
CASRGTTNEKLFF
TGTGCCAGTAGGGGTACGACTAATGAAAAACTGTTTTTT
>TRBV6-5|TRBJ2-1|.|.
CASCGQPYTEQFF
TGTGCCAGCTGCGGGCAGCCCTACACCGAGCAGTTCTTC
>TRBV7-9|TRBJ2-7|.|few
CASRDTLTYEQYF
TGTGCCTCCAGGGACACCCTAACCTACGAGCAGTACTTC
>TRBV14|TRBJ1-5|.|.
CASSSQTNQPQHF
TGTGCCAGCAGCTCACAAACTAATCAGCCCCAGCATTTT
>TRBV15|TRBJ1-2|TRBD1|.
CATSSPGGVPNYGYTF
TGTGCCACCAGCAGCCCAGGGGGAGTACCGAACTATGGCTACACCTTC
>TRBV11-2|TRBJ2-2|.|few
CASSLGQKNTGELFF
TGTGCCAGCAGCTTAGGACAGAAAAACACCGGGGAGCTGTTTTTT
>TRBV6-5|TRBJ1-2|.|once
CASRKLTGWGYTF
TGTGCCAGCAGAAAATTGACAGGCTGGGGCTACACCTTC
>TRBV28|TRBJ1-1|.|.
CASSYLTEAFF
TGTGCCAGCAGTTACCTCACTGAAGCTTTCTTT
>TRBV9|TRBJ1-4|.|.
CASSVGRRNEKLFF
TGTGCCAGCAGCGTGGGACGGCGTAATGAAAAACTGTTTTTT
>TRBV5-1|TRBJ2-2|.|.
CASSLAGGATGELFF
TGCGCCAGCAGCTTGGCCGGGGGCGCGACCGGGGAGCTGTTTTTT
>TRBV9|TRBJ2-7|TRBD2|few
CASSPLAGGGYEQYF
TGTGCCAGCAGTCCGCTAGCGGGCGGGGGCTACGAGCAGTACTTC
>TRBV7-2|TRBJ2-1|.|.
CASSLGLSSYNEQFF
TGTGCCAGCAGCTTAGGTCTAAGCTCCTACAATGAGCAGTTCTTC
>TRBV7-9|TRBJ2-4|TRBD2|.
CASSSGLAVNIQYF
TGTGCCAGCAGCTCGGGACTAGCGGTAAACATTCAGTACTTC
>TRBV14|TRBJ2-1|TRBD2|.
CASSRGLAGGNEQFF
TGTGCCAGCAGCCGAGGACTAGCGGGAGGCAATGAGCAGTTCTTC
>TRBV5-1|TRBJ2-2|TRBD2|.
CASSPTSGRAHGGELFF
TGCGCCAGCAGCCCGACTAGCGGGAGGGCCCATGGCGGGGAGCTGTTTTTT
>TRBV7-9|TRBJ2-6|.|.
CASSQKGETGANVLTF
TGTGCCAGCAGCCAGAAAGGGGAAACTGGGGCCAACGTCCTGACTTTC
>TRBV14|TRBJ2-7|TRBD1|.
CASSQVGTGGYEQYF
TGTGCCAGCAGCCAAGTAGGGACAGGGGGCTACGAGCAGTACTTC
>TRBV5-4|TRBJ2-2|TRBD1|once
CATVKTGGRVGELFF
TGTGCCACCGTAAAAACAGGGGGCAGGGTCGGGGAGCTGTTTTTT
>TRBV5-1|TRBJ2-2|.|.
CASSFTAGELFF
TGCGCCAGCAGCTTCACAGCCGGGGAGCTGTTTTTT
>TRBV28|TRBJ2-5|.|.
CASSPPLWQGETQYF
TGTGCCAGCAGTCCCCCCCTCTGGCAGGGGGAGACCCAGTACTTC
>TRBV7-6|TRBJ2-2|TRBD1|.
CASSSTGGNTGELFF
TGTGCCAGCAGCTCGACAGGGGGAAACACCGGGGAGCTGTTTTTT
>TRBV27|TRBJ1-2|.|.
CASRLSRGETLYGYTF
TGTGCCAGCAGACTTTCACGAGGGGAAACCCTCTATGGCTACACCTTC
>TRBV6-5|TRBJ2-5|.|few
CASSYGRDQTQYF
TGTGCCAGCAGTTACGGCAGGGATCAGACCCAGTACTTC
>TRBV6-5|TRBJ2-7|.|.
CASSYSRTDGEQYF
TGTGCCAGCAGTTACTCGAGAACAGATGGCGAGCAGTACTTC
>TRBV5-4|TRBJ2-1|TRBD1|.
CASSPTGDSYNEQFF
TGTGCCAGCAGCCCAACAGGGGACTCCTACAATGAGCAGTTCTTC
>TRBV4-3|TRBJ1-2|.|.
CASSQGVQGGYTF
TGCGCCAGCAGCCAAGGGGTACAGGGTGGCTACACCTTC
>TRBV18|TRBJ2-1|TRBD2|.
CASSLDYGTSRYNEQFF
TGTGCCAGCTCACTGGACTACGGGACTAGCAGATACAATGAGCAGTTCTTC
>TRBV19|TRBJ2-2|TRBD1|.
CASSITDRGYPGELFF
TGTGCCAGTAGTATAACGGACAGGGGGTATCCCGGGGAGCTGTTTTTT
>TRBV9|TRBJ2-2|.|.
CASSVQGRGTGELFF
TGTGCCAGCAGCGTACAGGGAAGGGGCACCGGGGAGCTGTTTTTT
>TRBV5-1|TRBJ2-7|TRBD1|once
CASSLTGAATYEQYF
TGCGCCAGCAGCTTGACAGGGGCCGCTACCTACGAGCAGTACTTC
>TRBV13|TRBJ2-1|TRBD2|.
CASSLSVIAGGPGGEQFF
TGTGCCAGCAGCTTATCGGTAATAGCGGGAGGGCCTGGTGGTGAGCAGTTCTTC